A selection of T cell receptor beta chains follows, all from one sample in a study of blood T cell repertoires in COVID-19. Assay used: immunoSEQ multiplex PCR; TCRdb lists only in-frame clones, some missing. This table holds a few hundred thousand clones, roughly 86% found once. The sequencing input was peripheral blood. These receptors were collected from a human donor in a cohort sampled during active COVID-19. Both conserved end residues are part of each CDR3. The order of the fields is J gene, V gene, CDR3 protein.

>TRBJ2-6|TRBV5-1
CASSSGLGAGANVLTF
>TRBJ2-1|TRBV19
CASLPTSGRSDEQFF
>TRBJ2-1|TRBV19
CASSIAPERVHEQFF
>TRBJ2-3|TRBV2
CASSEEFSRTDTQYF
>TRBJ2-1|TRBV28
CASSLQGATYNEQFF
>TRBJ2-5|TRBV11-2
CASSLVISSRGQETQYF
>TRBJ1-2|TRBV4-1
CASSQDPNREPYGYTF
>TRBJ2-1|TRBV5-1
CASSHGEGFGSSSYNEQFF
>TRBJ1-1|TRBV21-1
CASSYPLGRGWGTNTEAFF
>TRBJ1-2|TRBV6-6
CASTKGQGYNYGYTF
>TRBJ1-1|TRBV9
CASSVEGQGRGAFF
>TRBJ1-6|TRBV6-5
CASRGGSYNSPLHF
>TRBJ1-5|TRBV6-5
CASSTRPQHF
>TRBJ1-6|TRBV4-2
CASSLYPQNSPLHF
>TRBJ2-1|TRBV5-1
CASSLSQREAEGPYNEQFF
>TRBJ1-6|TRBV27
CASSPWTGGSPLHF
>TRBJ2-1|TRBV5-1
CASSLATGLAVRNEQFF
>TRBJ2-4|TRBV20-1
CSASSKTYGNIQYF
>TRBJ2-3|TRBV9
CASSVGTSGGADTQYF
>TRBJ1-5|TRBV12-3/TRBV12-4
CASSLAGHQPQHF
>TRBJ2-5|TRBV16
CASSLYRDNQETQYF
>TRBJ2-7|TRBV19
CASSGGQVYEQYF
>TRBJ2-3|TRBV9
CASSPGFSGTDTQYF
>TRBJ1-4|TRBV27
CASSSPGTGPEKLFF
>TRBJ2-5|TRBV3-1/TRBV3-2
CASSHHISGGGETQYF
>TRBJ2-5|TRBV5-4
CASSLTTVQETQYF
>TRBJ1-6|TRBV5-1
CASSAGQNNSPLHF
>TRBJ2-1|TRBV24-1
CATSTSSSNEQFF
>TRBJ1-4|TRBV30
CAWSAGHSNEKLFF
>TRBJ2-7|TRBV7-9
CASTGNYEQYF
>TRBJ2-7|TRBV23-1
CASSQSPEWKIFCEQYF
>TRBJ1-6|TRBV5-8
CASSLETLLGNSPLHF
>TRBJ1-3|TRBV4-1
CASSHNREGGNTIYF
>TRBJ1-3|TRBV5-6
CASSSAPTDILSGNTIYF
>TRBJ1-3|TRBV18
CASSLEYDSGNTIYF
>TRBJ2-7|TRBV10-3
CAISVTGYYEQYF
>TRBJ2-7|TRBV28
CASRQAKWSSYEQYF
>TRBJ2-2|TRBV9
CASSVEGLADMNTGELFF
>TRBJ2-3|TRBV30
CAWTHWTSGPYTDTQYF
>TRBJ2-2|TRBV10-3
CAISVGPVNTGELFF
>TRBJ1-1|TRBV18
CASSPLGDRLNTEAFF
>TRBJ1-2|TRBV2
CASTYSGVTNYGYTF
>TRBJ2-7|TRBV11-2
CASSLDGLAGVEQYF
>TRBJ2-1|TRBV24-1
CATSDFGRGLYNEQFF
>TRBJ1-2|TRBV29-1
CSVEGLSGYTF
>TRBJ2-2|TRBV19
CASSIAGEGTGELFF
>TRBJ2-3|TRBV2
CASRVASTDTQYF
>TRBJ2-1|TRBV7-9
CASSDTPTGRNEQFF
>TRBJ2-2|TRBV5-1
CASSGRQGTGELFF